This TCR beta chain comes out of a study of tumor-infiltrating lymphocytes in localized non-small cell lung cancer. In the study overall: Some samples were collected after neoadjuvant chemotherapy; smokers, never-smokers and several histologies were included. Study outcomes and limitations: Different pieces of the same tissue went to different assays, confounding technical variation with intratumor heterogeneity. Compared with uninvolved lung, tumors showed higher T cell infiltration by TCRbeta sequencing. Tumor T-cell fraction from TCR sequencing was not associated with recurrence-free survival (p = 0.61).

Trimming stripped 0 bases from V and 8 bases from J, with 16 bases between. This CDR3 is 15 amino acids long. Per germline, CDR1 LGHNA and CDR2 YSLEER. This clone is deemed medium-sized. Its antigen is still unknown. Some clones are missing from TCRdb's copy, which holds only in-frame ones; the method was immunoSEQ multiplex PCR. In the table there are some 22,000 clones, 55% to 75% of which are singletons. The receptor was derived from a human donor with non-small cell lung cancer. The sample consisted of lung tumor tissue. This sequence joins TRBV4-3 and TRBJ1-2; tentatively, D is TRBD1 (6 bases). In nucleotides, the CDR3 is TGCGCCAGCAGCCAAGAGACGCAGGGGAGAGGCGGCTACACCTTC. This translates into CASSQETQGRGGYTF.